This T cell receptor (beta chain) was sequenced for a study of T-cell memory formation after mild COVID-19. MiXCR, run by TCRdb on the 5' RACE reads, gives a single entry per CDR3 protein. The data hold hundreds of thousands of distinct CDR3 sequences, with around 30% observed a single time. This clonotype occurred a few times. J was trimmed by 6 bases and V by 0 bases; bases with no gene match: 12. Germline CDR1 reads SGHRS; CDR2 reads YFSETQ. The CDR3 extends over 17 amino acids. This sequence originates from an adult woman who had mild COVID-19 (a few samples of this study predate the infection). Cell type and time point are not known. Source material: PBMCs or a T cell subset sorted from them (not recorded which). The genes are TRBV5-1 and TRBJ2-1; 7 bases fit TRBD1. CDR3 residues: CASSLDLETGFGNEQFF. The CDR3 DNA sequence: TGCGCCAGCAGCTTGGATTTAGAGACAGGGTTTGGCAATGAGCAGTTCTTC.